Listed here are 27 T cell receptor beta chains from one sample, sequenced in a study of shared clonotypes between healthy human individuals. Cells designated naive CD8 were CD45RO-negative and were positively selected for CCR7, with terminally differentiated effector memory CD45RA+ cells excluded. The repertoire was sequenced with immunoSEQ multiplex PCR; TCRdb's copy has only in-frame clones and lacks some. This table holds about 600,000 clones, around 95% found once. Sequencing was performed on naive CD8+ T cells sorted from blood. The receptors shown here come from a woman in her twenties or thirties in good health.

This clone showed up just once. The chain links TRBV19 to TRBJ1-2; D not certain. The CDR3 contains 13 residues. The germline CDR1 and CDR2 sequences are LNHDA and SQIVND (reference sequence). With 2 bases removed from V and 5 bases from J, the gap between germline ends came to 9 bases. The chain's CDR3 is CASSISAKYGYTF. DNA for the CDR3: TGTGCCAGTAGTATATCGGCCAAATATGGCTACACCTTC.

The CDR3 reads CASKTGTSGINEQYF. DNA of the CDR3: TGTGCCAGCAAAACTGGGACTAGCGGGATCAACGAGCAGTACTTC. This chain links TRBV5-4 with TRBJ2-7; 13 bases are shared with TRBD2. The CDR3 sequence is 15 residues long. V gave up 6 bases and J gave up 5 bases; unmatched junction bases: 8. Germline assignment: CDR1 SGHNT and CDR2 YYREEE (reference sequence).

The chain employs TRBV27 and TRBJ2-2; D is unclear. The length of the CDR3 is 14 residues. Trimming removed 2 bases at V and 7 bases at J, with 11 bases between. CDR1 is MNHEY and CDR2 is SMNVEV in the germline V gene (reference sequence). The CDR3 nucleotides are TGTGCCAGCAGTTTAGAAGGGAATGTCGGGGAGCTGTTTTTT. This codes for CASSLEGNVGELFF.

The CDR3 DNA sequence: TGTGCCAGTAGTCCAGCGGGAGCCTACGAGCAGTACTTC. Translated, it gives CASSPAGAYEQYF. The V call is TRBV19, the J call TRBJ2-7; 8 bases fit TRBD2. Looked up from germline, CDR1 is LNHDA and CDR2 is SQIVND (reference sequence). V lost 5 bases, J lost 2 bases, and 2 bases stayed unmatched. The CDR3 covers 13 residues.

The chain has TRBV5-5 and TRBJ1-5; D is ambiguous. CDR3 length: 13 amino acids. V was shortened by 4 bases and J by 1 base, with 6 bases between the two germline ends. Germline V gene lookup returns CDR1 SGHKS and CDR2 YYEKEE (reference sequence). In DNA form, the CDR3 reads TGTGCCAGCAGCATAGGGAGCAATCAGCCCCAGCATTTT. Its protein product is CASSIGSNQPQHF.

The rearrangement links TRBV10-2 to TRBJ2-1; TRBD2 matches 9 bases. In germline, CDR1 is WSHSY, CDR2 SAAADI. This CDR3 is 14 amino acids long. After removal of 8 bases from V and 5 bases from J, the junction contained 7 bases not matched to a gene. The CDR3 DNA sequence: TGCGCCAGCCGGCGGGCGGGAGGGGACAATGAGCAGTTCTTC. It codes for CASRRAGGDNEQFF.

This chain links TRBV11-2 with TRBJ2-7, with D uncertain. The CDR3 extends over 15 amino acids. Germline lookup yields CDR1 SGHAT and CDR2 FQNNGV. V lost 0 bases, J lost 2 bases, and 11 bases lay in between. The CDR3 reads CASSLDVLGTYEQYF. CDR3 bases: TGTGCCAGCAGCTTAGATGTTTTAGGCACCTACGAGCAGTACTTC.

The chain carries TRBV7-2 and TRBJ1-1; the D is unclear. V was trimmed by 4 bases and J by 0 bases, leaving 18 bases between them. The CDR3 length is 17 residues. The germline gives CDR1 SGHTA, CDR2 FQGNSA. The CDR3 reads CASSSPFLDGLNTEAFF. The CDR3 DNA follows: TGTGCCAGCAGCTCGCCCTTTCTCGACGGCCTGAACACTGAAGCTTTCTTT.

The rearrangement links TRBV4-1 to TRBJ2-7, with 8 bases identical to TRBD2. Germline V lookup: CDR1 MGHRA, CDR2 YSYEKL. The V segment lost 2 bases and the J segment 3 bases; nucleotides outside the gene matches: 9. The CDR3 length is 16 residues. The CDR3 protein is CASSQYDPSGHYEQYF. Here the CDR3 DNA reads TGCGCCAGCAGCCAATATGATCCTAGCGGGCACTACGAGCAGTACTTC.

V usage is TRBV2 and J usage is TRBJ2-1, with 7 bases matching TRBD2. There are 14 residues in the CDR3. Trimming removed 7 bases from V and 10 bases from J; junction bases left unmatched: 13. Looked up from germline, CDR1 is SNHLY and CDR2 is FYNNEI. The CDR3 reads CASISGEGLPEQFF. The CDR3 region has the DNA TGTGCCAGCATCTCGGGGGAGGGCCTCCCCGAGCAGTTCTTC.

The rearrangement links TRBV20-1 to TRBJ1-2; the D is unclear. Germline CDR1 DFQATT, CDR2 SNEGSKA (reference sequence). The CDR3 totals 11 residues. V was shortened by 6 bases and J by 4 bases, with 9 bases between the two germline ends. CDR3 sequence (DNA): TGCAGTGCAGCGCCAGTCTATGGCTACACCTTC. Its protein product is CSAAPVYGYTF.

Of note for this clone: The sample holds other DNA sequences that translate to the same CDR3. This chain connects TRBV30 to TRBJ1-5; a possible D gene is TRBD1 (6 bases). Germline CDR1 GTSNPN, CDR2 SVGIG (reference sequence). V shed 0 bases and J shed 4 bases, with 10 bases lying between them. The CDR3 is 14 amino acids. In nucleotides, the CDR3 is TGTGCCTGGAGTGTAGGGGGGTCAAATCAGCCCCAGCATTTT. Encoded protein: CAWSVGGSNQPQHF.

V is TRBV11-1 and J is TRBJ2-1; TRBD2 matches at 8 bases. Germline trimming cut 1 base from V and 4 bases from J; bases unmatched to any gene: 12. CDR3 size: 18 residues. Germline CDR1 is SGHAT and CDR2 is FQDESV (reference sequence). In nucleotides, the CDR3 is TGTGCCAGCAGCTTAGGACCGGAGAGCGGGAGTTCTTACAATGAGCAGTTCTTC. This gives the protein CASSLGPESGSSYNEQFF.

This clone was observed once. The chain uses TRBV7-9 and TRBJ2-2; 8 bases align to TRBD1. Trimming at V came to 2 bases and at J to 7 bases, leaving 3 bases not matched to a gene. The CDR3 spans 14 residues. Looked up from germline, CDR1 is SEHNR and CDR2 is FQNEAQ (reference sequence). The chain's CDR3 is CASSLPDRGGELFF. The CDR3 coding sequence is TGTGCCAGCAGCTTACCCGACAGGGGCGGGGAGCTGTTTTTT.

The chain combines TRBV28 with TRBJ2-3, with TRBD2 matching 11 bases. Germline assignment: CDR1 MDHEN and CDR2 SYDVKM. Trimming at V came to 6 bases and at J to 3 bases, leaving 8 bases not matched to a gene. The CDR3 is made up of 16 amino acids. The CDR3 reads CASRLTGTSGTDTQYF. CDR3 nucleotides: TGTGCCAGCAGACTCACCGGGACTAGCGGAACAGATACGCAGTATTTT.

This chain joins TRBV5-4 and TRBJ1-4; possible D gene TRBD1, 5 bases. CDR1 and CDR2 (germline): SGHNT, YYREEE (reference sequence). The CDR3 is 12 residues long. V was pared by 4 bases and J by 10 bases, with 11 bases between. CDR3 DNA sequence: TGTGCCAGCAGCCCAACAGGTGGAAAACTGTTTTTT. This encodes CASSPTGGKLFF.

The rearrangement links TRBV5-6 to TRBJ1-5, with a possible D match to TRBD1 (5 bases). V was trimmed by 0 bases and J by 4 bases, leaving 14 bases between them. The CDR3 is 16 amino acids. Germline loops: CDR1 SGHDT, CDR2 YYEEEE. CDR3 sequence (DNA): TGTGCCAGCAGCTTGGGCCCCGGGACGGAAAATCAGCCCCAGCATTTT. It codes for CASSLGPGTENQPQHF.

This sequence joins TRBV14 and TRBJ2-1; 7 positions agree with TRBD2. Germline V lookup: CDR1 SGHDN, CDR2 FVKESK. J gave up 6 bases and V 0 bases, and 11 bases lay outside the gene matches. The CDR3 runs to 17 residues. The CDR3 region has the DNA TGTGCCAGCAGCCAAGATTTGGTGGCGGGAGTGGGCAATGAGCAGTTCTTC. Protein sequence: CASSQDLVAGVGNEQFF. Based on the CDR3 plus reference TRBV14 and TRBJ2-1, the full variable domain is EAGVTQFPSHSVIEKGQTVTLRCDPISGHDNLYWYRRVMGKEIKFLLHFVKESKQDESGMPNNRFLAERTGGTYSTLKVQPAELEDSGVYFCASSQDLVAGVGNEQFFGPGTRLTVL.

CDR3 region: CASSAVFDEQFF. DNA for the CDR3: TGTGCCAGCAGTGCAGTTTTCGATGAGCAGTTCTTC. The chain is built from TRBV28 and TRBJ2-1; no clear D. Germline loops: CDR1 MDHEN, CDR2 SYDVKM. V gave up 5 bases and J gave up 8 bases, with 10 bases separating them. The CDR3 loop spans 12 amino acids.

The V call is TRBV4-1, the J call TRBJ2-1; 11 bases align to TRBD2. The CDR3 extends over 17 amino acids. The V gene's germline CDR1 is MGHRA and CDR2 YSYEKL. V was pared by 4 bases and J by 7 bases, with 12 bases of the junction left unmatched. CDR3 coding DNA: TGCGCCAGCAGCCTCCGAAATATAGCGGGAGGGCCGAATGAGCAGTTCTTC. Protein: CASSLRNIAGGPNEQFF.

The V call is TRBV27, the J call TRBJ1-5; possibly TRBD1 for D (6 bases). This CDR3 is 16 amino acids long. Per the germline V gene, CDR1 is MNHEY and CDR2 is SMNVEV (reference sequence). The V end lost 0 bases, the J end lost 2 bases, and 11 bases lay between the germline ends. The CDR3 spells CASSLSPWGRNQPQHF. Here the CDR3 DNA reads TGTGCCAGCAGTTTATCGCCTTGGGGGCGCAATCAGCCCCAGCATTTT.

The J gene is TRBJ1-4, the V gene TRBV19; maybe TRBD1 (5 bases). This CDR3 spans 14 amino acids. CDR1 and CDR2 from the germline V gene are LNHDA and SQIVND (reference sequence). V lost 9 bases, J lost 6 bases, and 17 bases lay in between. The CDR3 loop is CASRAWGGDEKLFF. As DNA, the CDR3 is TGTGCCAGCCGAGCGTGGGGGGGGGATGAAAAACTGTTTTTT.

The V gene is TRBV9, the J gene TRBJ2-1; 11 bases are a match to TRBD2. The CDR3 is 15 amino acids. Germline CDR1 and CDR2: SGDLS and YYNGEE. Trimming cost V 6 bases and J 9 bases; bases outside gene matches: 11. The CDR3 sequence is CASTRSSGRGGEQFF. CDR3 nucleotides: TGTGCCAGCACCCGCAGTAGCGGGAGGGGAGGTGAGCAGTTCTTC. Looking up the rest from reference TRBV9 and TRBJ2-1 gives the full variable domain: DSGVTQTPKHLITATGQRVTLRCSPRSGDLSVYWYQQSLDQGLQFLIQYYNGEERAKGNILERFSAQQFPDLHSELNLSSLELGDSALYFCASTRSSGRGGEQFFGPGTRLTVL.

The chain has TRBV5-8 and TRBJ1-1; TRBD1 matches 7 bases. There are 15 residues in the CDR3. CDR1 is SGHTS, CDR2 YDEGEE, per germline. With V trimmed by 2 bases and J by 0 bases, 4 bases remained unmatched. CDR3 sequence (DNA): TGTGCCAGCAGCTTCCCACAGGGGATGAACACTGAAGCTTTCTTT. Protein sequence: CASSFPQGMNTEAFF.

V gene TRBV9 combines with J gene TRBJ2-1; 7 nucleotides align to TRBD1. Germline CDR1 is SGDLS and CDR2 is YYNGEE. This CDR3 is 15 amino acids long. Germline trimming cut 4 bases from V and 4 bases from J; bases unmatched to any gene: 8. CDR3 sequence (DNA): TGTGCCAGCAGCCCCCAGGGGGTCAGTTACAATGAGCAGTTCTTC. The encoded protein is CASSPQGVSYNEQFF.

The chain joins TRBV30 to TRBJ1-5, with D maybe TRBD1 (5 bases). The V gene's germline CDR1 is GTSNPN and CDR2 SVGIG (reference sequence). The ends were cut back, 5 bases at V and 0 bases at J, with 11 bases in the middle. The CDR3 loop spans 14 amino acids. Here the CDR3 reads CAWGGTSSNQPQHF. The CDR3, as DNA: TGTGCCTGGGGGGGAACCTCTAGCAATCAGCCCCAGCATTTT.

The CDR3 coding sequence is TGTGCCAGCAGCTCCGACACAGGGGCAAACACCGGGGAGCTGTTTTTT. Translation: CASSSDTGANTGELFF. The chain is built from TRBV5-8 and TRBJ2-2; 7 bases are shared with TRBD1. Trimming cost V 3 bases and J 2 bases; bases outside gene matches: 7. Per the germline V gene, CDR1 is SGHTS and CDR2 is YDEGEE. CDR3 size: 16 residues.